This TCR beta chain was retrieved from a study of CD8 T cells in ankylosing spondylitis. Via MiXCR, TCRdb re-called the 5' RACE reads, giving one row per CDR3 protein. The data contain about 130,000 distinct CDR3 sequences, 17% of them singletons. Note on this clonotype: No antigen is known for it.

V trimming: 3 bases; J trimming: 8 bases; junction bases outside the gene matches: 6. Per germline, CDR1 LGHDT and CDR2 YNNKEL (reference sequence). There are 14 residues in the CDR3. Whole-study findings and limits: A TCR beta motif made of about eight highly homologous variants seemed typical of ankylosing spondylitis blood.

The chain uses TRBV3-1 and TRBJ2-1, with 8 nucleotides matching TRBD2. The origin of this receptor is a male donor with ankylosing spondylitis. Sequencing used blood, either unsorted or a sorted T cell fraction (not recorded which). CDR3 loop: CASSQTGRADEQFF. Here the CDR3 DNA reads TGTGCCAGCAGCCAGACCGGGAGGGCGGATGAGCAGTTCTTC.